The present TCR beta chain was sequenced within a study of blood T cells in healthy people across ages. Findings and limits, study-wide: Per million T cells, TCR beta diversity dropped about linearly as age rose. Expanded clonotype shifts may have been confounded, as the donors had an unknown CMV status. Diversity estimates drawn from one million T cells were deemed underestimates. A greater number of naive CD4+ cells and higher diversity distinguished long-lived donors from aged donors.

Germline CDR1 is SQVTM and CDR2 is ANQGSEA. CDR3 size: 10 residues. A second roughly 7 to 11 cycle PCR used barcoded and J-beta primers. MiXCR, run by TCRdb on the 5' RACE reads, gives a single entry per CDR3 protein. This sample has roughly 800,000 distinct CDR3 sequences, with 58% found just once. A single count supports this clonotype. Its antigen is currently unknown. A junction end diverges from the germline sequence, so it may reflect a read error. The chain recombines TRBV29-1 with TRBJ1-2; TRBD1 agrees at 7 bases. Sequenced sample: blood. This receptor was taken from a man aged 25 to 40 in good health. This CDR3 reads CSVRQGGYAF. In nucleotides, the CDR3 is TGCAGCGTCAGACAGGGTGGCTACGCCTTC.